What follows are 26 T cell receptor beta chains derived from one specimen sequenced in a study of T cell responses to AZD1222 COVID-19 vaccine. Assay: immunoSEQ multiplex PCR; the TCRdb copy retains only in-frame clones and omits some. Of more than 100,000 clones in the sample, about 85% were seen once. Sequences were derived from peripheral blood, sampled on day 0 of AZD1222 vaccination. Receptor source: an adult in good health.

The chain joins TRBV11-3 to TRBJ1-1; D is unclear. This CDR3 comprises 16 residues. V was shortened by 1 base and J by 0 bases, with 12 bases between the two germline ends. Germline CDR1 SGHNT, CDR2 YENEEA. The chain's CDR3 is CASSLGVVEVNTEAFF. CDR3 nucleotides: TGTGCCAGCAGCTTAGGTGTGGTGGAGGTGAACACTGAAGCTTTCTTT.

J is TRBJ1-6 and V is TRBV27; D gene unclear. V lost 2 bases and J lost 10, with 9 bases in between. In germline, CDR1 is MNHEY, CDR2 SMNVEV (reference sequence). CDR3 size: 13 residues. The CDR3: CASSLLGFSPLHF. Here the CDR3 DNA reads TGTGCCAGCAGTTTACTGGGTTTCTCACCCCTCCACTTT.

This chain joins TRBV7-9 and TRBJ2-1; either TRBD1 or TRBD2 may supply D (5 bases each). The germline V gene encodes CDR1 SEHNR and CDR2 FQNEAQ (reference sequence). There are 14 residues in the CDR3. With 5 bases removed from V and 8 bases from J, the gap between germline ends came to 16 bases. The chain's CDR3 is CASSGELLGDEQFF. CDR3 nucleotide sequence: TGTGCCAGCAGCGGAGAACTCTTGGGGGATGAGCAGTTCTTC.

The V gene is TRBV28, the J gene TRBJ1-2; 7 bases line up with TRBD1. In germline, CDR1 is MDHEN, CDR2 SYDVKM. This CDR3 region has 15 residues. V lost 6 bases to trimming and J lost 7 bases; unmatched junction nucleotides: 14. In nucleotides, the CDR3 is TGTGCCAGCAGGGTATCGGGACAGACGATCCGTGGCTACACCTTC. Its translation: CASRVSGQTIRGYTF.

The chain couples TRBV6-4 to TRBJ2-3; 11 positions agree with TRBD1. The germline V gene has CDR1 MRHNA and CDR2 SNTAGT. The length of the CDR3 is 16 residues. V lost 3 bases, J lost 4 bases, and 6 bases stayed unmatched. CDR3 in amino acids: CASSEAGTGGSDTQYF. The CDR3 DNA is TGTGCCAGCAGTGAGGCCGGGACAGGGGGATCAGATACGCAGTATTTT.

This chain connects TRBV18 to TRBJ2-7; TRBD1 agrees at 10 bases. The V gene's germline CDR1 is KGHSH and CDR2 LQKENI. The CDR3 length is 15 residues. V lost 6 bases to trimming and J lost 4 bases; unmatched junction nucleotides: 9. The CDR3 DNA sequence: TGTGCCAGCTCCGACAGAGGACAGGGGGTTTACGAGCAGTACTTC. Its protein product is CASSDRGQGVYEQYF. The complete variable domain, with remaining parts taken from reference TRBV18 and TRBJ2-7, reads NAGVMQNPRHLVRRRGQEARLRCSPMKGHSHVYWYRQLPEEGLKFMVYLQKENIIDESGMPKERFSAEFPKEGPSILRIQQVVRGDSAAYFCASSDRGQGVYEQYFGPGTRLTVT.

The J gene is TRBJ2-7, the V gene TRBV5-1, with 7 positions matching TRBD1. J gave up 2 bases and V 2 bases, and 4 bases lay outside the gene matches. Germline lookup yields CDR1 SGHRS and CDR2 YFSETQ. The CDR3 extends over 14 amino acids. In nucleotides, the CDR3 is TGCGCCAGCAGCTTTAGGGGGCTCGCCTACGAGCAGTACTTC. Amino acids: CASSFRGLAYEQYF.

The rearrangement joins TRBV11-2 to TRBJ2-1; TRBD2 matches at 9 bases. Germline V lookup: CDR1 SGHAT, CDR2 FQNNGV. V lost 5 bases to trimming and J lost 4 bases; unmatched junction nucleotides: 6. The CDR3 extends over 15 amino acids. The CDR3, as DNA: TGTGCCAGCAGCGGGCTGCGGGGGGGGTACAATGAGCAGTTCTTC. This gives the protein CASSGLRGGYNEQFF.

The V call is TRBV28, the J call TRBJ2-1; TRBD2 matches 7 bases. There are 15 residues in the CDR3. V trimming: 5 bases; J trimming: 1 base; junction bases outside the gene matches: 5. Germline loops: CDR1 MDHEN, CDR2 SYDVKM. The CDR3: CASSLGGSSYNEQFF. The CDR3 nucleotides read TGTGCCAGCAGTCTTGGCGGGAGTTCCTACAATGAGCAGTTCTTC.

The chain is built from TRBV5-1 and TRBJ1-1; D may be TRBD1 (5 bases). CDR1 and CDR2 from the germline V gene are SGHRS and YFSETQ. The CDR3 consists of 13 residues. Trimming cost V 0 bases and J 6 bases, with 9 bases left between them. CDR3: CASSLVGVSEAFF. CDR3 coding DNA: TGCGCCAGCAGCTTGGTAGGGGTTTCTGAAGCTTTCTTT.

The V and J genes are TRBV19 and TRBJ2-3; no firm D call. Trimming stripped 6 bases from V and 2 bases from J, with 18 bases between. CDR3 length: 16 amino acids. Germline CDR1 reads LNHDA; CDR2 reads SQIVND (reference sequence). The CDR3 nucleotides read TGTGCCAGTAGGCGGTGGAGCGCCCAACCCACAGATACGCAGTATTTT. This sequence encodes CASRRWSAQPTDTQYF. Using reference TRBV19 and TRBJ2-3 for the parts outside the CDR3, the full variable domain is DGGITQSPKYLFRKEGQNVTLSCEQNLNHDAMYWYRQDPGQGLRLIYYSQIVNDFQKGDIAEGYSVSREKKESFPLTVTSAQKNPTAFYLCASRRWSAQPTDTQYFGPGTRLTVL.

The rearrangement joins TRBV5-1 to TRBJ2-1; D unresolved. Germline loops: CDR1 SGHRS, CDR2 YFSETQ. CDR3 length: 14 residues. Trimming pared 0 bases from V and 5 bases from J, leaving 9 bases between. Here the CDR3 DNA reads TGCGCCAGCAGCTTGGGGACCCTGAACAATGAGCAGTTCTTC. The encoded protein is CASSLGTLNNEQFF.

V is TRBV11-1 and J is TRBJ1-2; 10 nucleotides match TRBD1. Per the germline V gene, CDR1 is SGHAT and CDR2 is FQDESV (reference sequence). The CDR3 is 16 residues long. With V trimmed by 4 bases and J by 0 bases, 5 bases remained unmatched. CDR3: CASSSPDRGSNYGYTF. The CDR3 DNA reads as TGTGCCAGCAGCTCCCCGGACAGGGGGTCTAACTATGGCTACACCTTC.

V and J are TRBV20-1 and TRBJ1-5, with a possible D match to TRBD1 (5 bases). CDR3 length: 16 residues. The germline V gene has CDR1 DFQATT and CDR2 SNEGSKA (reference sequence). V was clipped by 3 bases and J by 4 bases, with 19 bases between them. The CDR3 loop is CSASATSIEGNQPQHF. Written as DNA, the CDR3 is TGCAGTGCTAGTGCAACTAGCATTGAGGGGAATCAGCCCCAGCATTTT.

Only a few counts were recorded for this clone. DNA of the CDR3: TGTGCCTGGAGTAGACGTCTAGCGTTTGACACCGGGGAGCTGTTTTTT. Its protein is CAWSRRLAFDTGELFF. V usage is TRBV30 and J usage is TRBJ2-2; possibly TRBD2 for D (6 bases). In germline, CDR1 is GTSNPN, CDR2 SVGIG (reference sequence). The V end was cut by 2 bases, the J end by 3 bases, with 16 bases between. This CDR3 is 16 amino acids long.

This clone has just one count. This chain joins TRBV3-1 (or the pseudogene TRBV3-2) and TRBJ2-5; TRBD1 might be the D (7 bases). Per the germline V gene, CDR1 is LGHDT and CDR2 is YNNKEL (reference sequence). The CDR3 has 14 residues. With 8 bases removed from V and 3 bases from J, the gap between germline ends came to 16 bases. CDR3 in amino acids: CASLQGGAKETQYF. In nucleotides, the CDR3 is TGTGCCAGCCTCCAGGGGGGCGCGAAAGAGACCCAGTACTTC.

The V call is TRBV4-1, the J call TRBJ1-1; D perhaps matches TRBD1 (6 bases). Per germline, CDR1 MGHRA and CDR2 YSYEKL. CDR3 length equals 14 residues. V lost 3 bases and J lost 8, with 16 bases in between. CDR3 coding DNA: TGCGCCAGCAGCCACGGTTGGGGGGCTGCCGAAGCTTTCTTT. It specifies CASSHGWGAAEAFF.

This clone has only one observation. The chain recombines TRBV7-2 with TRBJ2-2, with D possibly being TRBD2 (6 bases). Germline CDR1 reads SGHTA; CDR2 reads FQGNSA. V was shortened by 3 bases and J by 5 bases, with 16 bases between the two germline ends. This CDR3 contains 16 residues. DNA of the CDR3: TGTGCCAGCAGCTTCGGGGGACGTGGGGGAACCGGGGAGCTGTTTTTT. Its translation is CASSFGGRGGTGELFF.

The J gene is TRBJ2-7, the V gene TRBV27; the match to TRBD1 covers 8 bases. Germline V gene sequence: CDR1 MNHEY, CDR2 SMNVEV (reference sequence). This CDR3 is 14 amino acids long. V shed 6 bases, J shed 6 bases, and the junction held 10 bases outside the gene matches. CDR3 in amino acids: CASSKGQGTAEQYF. In DNA, the CDR3 is TGTGCCAGCAGCAAAGGACAGGGTACGGCCGAGCAGTACTTC.

The sample holds a few counts of this clone. The chain is built from TRBV19 and TRBJ2-1; weak D call: TRBD1 (5 bases). V gave up 3 bases and J gave up 0 bases, with 9 bases separating them. The CDR3 sequence is 15 residues long. The V gene's germline CDR1 is LNHDA and CDR2 SQIVND (reference sequence). Here the CDR3 reads CASSIDSYSYNEQFF. Written as DNA, the CDR3 is TGTGCCAGTAGTATCGACAGCTACTCCTACAATGAGCAGTTCTTC.

The chain uses TRBV28 and TRBJ2-1; 11 bases agree with TRBD2. This CDR3 is 16 amino acids long. CDR1 is MDHEN and CDR2 is SYDVKM in the germline V gene. Trimming took 4 bases from V and 4 from J; bases not matched to a gene: 6. The chain's CDR3 is CASSSTSGSIYNEQFF. DNA of the CDR3: TGTGCCAGCAGTTCAACTAGCGGGAGTATATACAATGAGCAGTTCTTC.

This clone was picked up one time. This rearrangement joins TRBV6-4 to TRBJ1-2; 12 bases fit TRBD1. CDR1 is MRHNA, CDR2 SNTAGT, per germline. The CDR3 has 15 amino acids. V lost 6 bases and J lost 3; bases outside the gene matches: 5. The CDR3 coding sequence is TGTGCCAGCAGCACCGGGACAGGGGGCTACTATGGCTACACCTTC. Translated, it gives CASSTGTGGYYGYTF.

The chain recombines TRBV28 with TRBJ2-7, with a tentative D call TRBD2 (6 bases). The germline V gene encodes CDR1 MDHEN and CDR2 SYDVKM. The CDR3 covers 15 residues. Deletions cut 3 bases from V and 2 bases from J, with 14 bases between. DNA of the CDR3: TGTGCCAGCAGTTTCGGGGGTGGCGGGGCCTACGAGCAGTACTTC. As protein: CASSFGGGGAYEQYF. The whole variable domain, remainder taken from reference TRBV28 and TRBJ2-7, is DVKVTQSSRYLVKRTGEKVFLECVQDMDHENMFWYRQDPGLGLRLIYFSYDVKMKEKGDIPEGYSVSREKKERFSLILESASTNQTSMYLCASSFGGGGAYEQYFGPGTRLTVT.

V usage is TRBV5-6 and J usage is TRBJ1-1; D is undetermined. CDR1 SGHDT and CDR2 YYEEEE come from the germline V gene. The ends were cut back, 0 bases at V and 1 base at J, with 10 bases in the middle. This CDR3 has 15 amino acids. DNA for the CDR3: TGTGCCAGCAGCTTGGCCGGGAGCAGGAACACTGAAGCTTTCTTT. This sequence encodes CASSLAGSRNTEAFF.

CDR3 in DNA: TGTGCCAGTACAGGGATGGGGTACAATGAGCAGTTCTTC. Translation gives CASTGMGYNEQFF. The chain combines TRBV7-9 with TRBJ2-1; maybe TRBD1 (6 bases). Deletions cut 9 bases from V and 4 bases from J, with 13 bases between. Germline lookup yields CDR1 SEHNR and CDR2 FQNEAQ (reference sequence). The CDR3 runs 13 residues.

The V gene is TRBV2, the J gene TRBJ2-7; 9 nucleotides agree with TRBD2. Germline V gives CDR1 SNHLY, CDR2 FYNNEI. This CDR3 is built from 15 residues. V dropped 7 bases and J dropped 0; count of bases not matched to a gene: 7. The CDR3 sequence: CASKSGGTNSYEQYF. The CDR3 DNA reads TGTGCCAGCAAAAGCGGGGGGACGAACTCCTACGAGCAGTACTTC. The full variable domain, in which reference TRBV2 and TRBJ2-7 provide the parts outside the CDR3, is EPEVTQTPSHQVTQMGQEVILRCVPISNHLYFYWYRQILGQKVEFLVSFYNNEISEKSEIFDDQFSVERPDGSNFTLKIRSTKLEDSAMYFCASKSGGTNSYEQYFGPGTRLTVT.